Below are 2 T cell receptor beta chains sequenced from a single sample in a study of cytomegalovirus exposure and HLA in healthy donors. It was with 60 Vbeta and 13 Jbeta primers that the PCR ran. Data came from immunoSEQ multiplex PCR; TCRdb stores just in-frame clones and leaves some out. The profile shows about 160,000 clones, roughly 80% of them singletons. Sequencing input: PBMCs. The receptors were gathered from a woman in her twenties or thirties in good health and CMV-seropositive.

V usage is TRBV11-2 and J usage is TRBJ1-2, with D possibly TRBD1 on 6 matching bases. The CDR3 totals 14 residues. V lost 6 bases and J lost 3, with 14 bases in between. Germline-derived CDR1 and CDR2 are SGHAT and FQNNGV. This CDR3 reads CASRNTGFDYGYTF. For the CDR3, the DNA is TGTGCCAGCAGAAATACAGGGTTTGACTATGGCTACACCTTC.

The chain is built from TRBV6-6 and TRBJ2-1; TRBD2 matches at 14 bases. V shed 5 bases, J shed 12 bases, and the junction held 6 bases outside the gene matches. This CDR3 contains 14 residues. The germline V gene has CDR1 MNHNY and CDR2 SVGAGI (reference sequence). The CDR3 DNA reads as TGTGCCAGCAGTCCAGGACTAGCGGGGGGCCTGCAGTTCTTC. This translates into CASSPGLAGGLQFF.